The entry below describes one T cell receptor beta chain. Its antigen is currently unknown. This sample is part of a study of shared clonotypes between healthy human individuals. Whole-study results and caveats: Some naive CD4 clonotypes, about 5.5%, turned up in common across a handful of donors.

TCRdb keeps only in-frame clones here, not all; method: immunoSEQ multiplex PCR. The sample includes nearly 1 million clones, more than 75% of them seen just once. CDR3 size: 16 residues. Between the trimmed V and J ends, which lost 0 bases and 0 bases, there was a span of 11 bases. Germline CDR1 is SGHRS and CDR2 is YFSETQ. Material: memory CD4+ T cells sorted from blood. As to subset: CD45RA-negative fraction. This receptor was obtained from a man aged 18 to 29 in good health. V usage is TRBV5-1 and J usage is TRBJ2-3; D uncertain. DNA of the CDR3: TGCGCCAGCAGCTTGGACCCGAGAGCTAGCACAGATACGCAGTATTTT. Amino acid sequence: CASSLDPRASTDTQYF.